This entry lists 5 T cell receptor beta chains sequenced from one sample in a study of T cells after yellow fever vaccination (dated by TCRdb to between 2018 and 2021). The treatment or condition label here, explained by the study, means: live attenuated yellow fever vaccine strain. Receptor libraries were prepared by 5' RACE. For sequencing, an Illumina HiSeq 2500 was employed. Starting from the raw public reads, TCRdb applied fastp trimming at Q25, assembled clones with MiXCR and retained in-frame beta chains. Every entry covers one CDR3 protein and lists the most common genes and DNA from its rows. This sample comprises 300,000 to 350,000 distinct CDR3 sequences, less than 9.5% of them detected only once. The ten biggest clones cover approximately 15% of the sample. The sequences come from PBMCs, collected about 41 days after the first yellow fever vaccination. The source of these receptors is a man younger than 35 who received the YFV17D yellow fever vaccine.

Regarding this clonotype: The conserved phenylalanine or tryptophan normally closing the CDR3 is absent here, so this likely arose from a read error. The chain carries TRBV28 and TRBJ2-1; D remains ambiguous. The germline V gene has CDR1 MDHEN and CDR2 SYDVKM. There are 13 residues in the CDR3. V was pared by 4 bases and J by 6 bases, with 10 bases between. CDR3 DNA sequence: TGTGCCAGCAGTTCCCAGGAGCCCAATGAGCAGTTCTCC. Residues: CASSSQEPNEQFS.

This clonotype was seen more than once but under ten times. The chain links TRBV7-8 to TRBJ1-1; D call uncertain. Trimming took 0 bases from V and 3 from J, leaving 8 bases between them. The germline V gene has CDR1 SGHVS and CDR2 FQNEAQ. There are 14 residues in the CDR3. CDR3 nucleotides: TGTGCCAGCAGCTTAGCTACCCGGGACACTGAAGCTTTCTTT. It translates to CASSLATRDTEAFF.

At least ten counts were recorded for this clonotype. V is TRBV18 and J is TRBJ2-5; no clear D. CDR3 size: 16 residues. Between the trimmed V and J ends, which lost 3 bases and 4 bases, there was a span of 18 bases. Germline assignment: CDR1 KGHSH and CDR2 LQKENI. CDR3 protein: CASSPTLEVQRETQYF. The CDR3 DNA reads TGTGCCAGCTCACCTACCTTAGAGGTCCAAAGAGAGACCCAGTACTTC.

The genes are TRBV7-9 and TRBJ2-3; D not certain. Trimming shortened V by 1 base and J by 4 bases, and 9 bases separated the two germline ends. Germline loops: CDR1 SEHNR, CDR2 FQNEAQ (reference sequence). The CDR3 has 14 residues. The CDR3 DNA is TGTGCCAGCAGCTTAGAAGGCGCGCCAGATACGCAGTATTTT. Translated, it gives CASSLEGAPDTQYF.

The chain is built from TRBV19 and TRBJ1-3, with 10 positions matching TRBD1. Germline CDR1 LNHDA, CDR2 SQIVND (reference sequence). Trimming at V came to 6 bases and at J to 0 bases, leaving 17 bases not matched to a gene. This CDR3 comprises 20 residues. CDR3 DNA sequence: TGTGCCAGTAGCATTAGAATCGCCGGGACAGGGGCGGACTCTGGAAACACCATATATTTT. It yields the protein CASSIRIAGTGADSGNTIYF. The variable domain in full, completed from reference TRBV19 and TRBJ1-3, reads DGGITQSPKYLFRKEGQNVTLSCEQNLNHDAMYWYRQDPGQGLRLIYYSQIVNDFQKGDIAEGYSVSREKKESFPLTVTSAQKNPTAFYLCASSIRIAGTGADSGNTIYFGEGSWLTVV.